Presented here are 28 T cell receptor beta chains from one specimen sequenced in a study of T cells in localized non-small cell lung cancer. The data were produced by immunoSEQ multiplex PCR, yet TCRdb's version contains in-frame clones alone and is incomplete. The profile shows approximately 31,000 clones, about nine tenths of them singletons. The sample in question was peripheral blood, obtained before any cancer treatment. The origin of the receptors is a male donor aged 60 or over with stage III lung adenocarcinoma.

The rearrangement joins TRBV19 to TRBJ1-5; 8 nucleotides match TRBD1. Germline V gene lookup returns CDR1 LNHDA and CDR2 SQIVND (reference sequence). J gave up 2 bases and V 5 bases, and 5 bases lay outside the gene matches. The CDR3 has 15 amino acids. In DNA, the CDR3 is TGTGCCAGTAGTCCCAGGGGGCTGGGCAATCAGCCCCAGCATTTT. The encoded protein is CASSPRGLGNQPQHF. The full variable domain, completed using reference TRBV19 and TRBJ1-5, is DGGITQSPKYLFRKEGQNVTLSCEQNLNHDAMYWYRQDPGQGLRLIYYSQIVNDFQKGDIAEGYSVSREKKESFPLTVTSAQKNPTAFYLCASSPRGLGNQPQHFGDGTRLSIL.

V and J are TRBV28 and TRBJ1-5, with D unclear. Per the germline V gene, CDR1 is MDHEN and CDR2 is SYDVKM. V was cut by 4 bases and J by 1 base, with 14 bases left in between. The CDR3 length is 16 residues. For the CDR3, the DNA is TGTGCCAGCAGTTCGGTGGCCCTTCTGAGCAATCAGCCCCAGCATTTT. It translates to CASSSVALLSNQPQHF.

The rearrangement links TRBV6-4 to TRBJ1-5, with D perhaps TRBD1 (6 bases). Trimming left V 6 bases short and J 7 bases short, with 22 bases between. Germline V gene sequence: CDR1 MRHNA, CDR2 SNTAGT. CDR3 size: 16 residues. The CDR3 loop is CASSLEGGGRGQPQHF. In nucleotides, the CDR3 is TGTGCCAGCAGCCTAGAGGGGGGGGGTCGAGGCCAGCCCCAGCATTTT.

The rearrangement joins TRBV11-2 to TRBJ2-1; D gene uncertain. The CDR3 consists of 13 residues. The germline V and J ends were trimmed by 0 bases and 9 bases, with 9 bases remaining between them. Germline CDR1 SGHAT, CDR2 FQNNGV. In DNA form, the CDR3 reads TGTGCCAGCAGCTTAGATCTCTTCAGTGAGCAGTTCTTC. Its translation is CASSLDLFSEQFF.

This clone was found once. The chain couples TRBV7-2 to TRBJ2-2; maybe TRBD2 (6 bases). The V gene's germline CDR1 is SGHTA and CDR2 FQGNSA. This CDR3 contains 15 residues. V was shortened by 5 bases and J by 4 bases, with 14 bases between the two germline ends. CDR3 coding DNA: TGTGCCAGCAGCGCGGGGCCAGAGGCCACCGGGGAGCTGTTTTTT. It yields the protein CASSAGPEATGELFF. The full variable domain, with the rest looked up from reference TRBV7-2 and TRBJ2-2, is GAGVSQSPSNKVTEKGKDVELRCDPISGHTALYWYRQSLGQGLEFLIYFQGNSAPDKSGLPSDRFSAERTGGSVSTLTIQRTQQEDSAVYLCASSAGPEATGELFFGEGSRLTVL.

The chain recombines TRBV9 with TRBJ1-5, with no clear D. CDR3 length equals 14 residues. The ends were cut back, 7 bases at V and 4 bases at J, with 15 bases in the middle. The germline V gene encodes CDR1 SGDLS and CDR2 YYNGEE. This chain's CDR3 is CASLLPRRNQPQHF. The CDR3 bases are TGTGCCAGCCTTCTCCCTAGGCGGAATCAGCCCCAGCATTTT.

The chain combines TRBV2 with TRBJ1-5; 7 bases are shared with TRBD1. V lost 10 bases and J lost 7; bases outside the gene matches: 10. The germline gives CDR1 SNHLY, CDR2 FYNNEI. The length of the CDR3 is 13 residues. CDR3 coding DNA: TGTGCCACCGGGGGGGTAGGGGGCCAGCCCCAGCATTTT. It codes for CATGGVGGQPQHF.

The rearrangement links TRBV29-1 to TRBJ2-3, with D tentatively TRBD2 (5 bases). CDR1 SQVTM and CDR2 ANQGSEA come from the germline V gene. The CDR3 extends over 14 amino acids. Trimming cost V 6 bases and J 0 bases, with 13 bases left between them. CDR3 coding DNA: TGCAGCGTCAGCATGGGGAGTAGCACAGATACGCAGTATTTT. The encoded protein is CSVSMGSSTDTQYF.

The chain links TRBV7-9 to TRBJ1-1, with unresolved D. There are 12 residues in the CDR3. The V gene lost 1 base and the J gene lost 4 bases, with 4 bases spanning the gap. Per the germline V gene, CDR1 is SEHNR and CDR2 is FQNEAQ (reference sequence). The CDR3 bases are TGTGCCAGCAGCTTAGGGGTCACTGAAGCTTTCTTT. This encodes CASSLGVTEAFF.

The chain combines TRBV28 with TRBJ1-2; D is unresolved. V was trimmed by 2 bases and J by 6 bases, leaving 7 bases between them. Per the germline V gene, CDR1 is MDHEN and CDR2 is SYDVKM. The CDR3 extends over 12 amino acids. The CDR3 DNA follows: TGTGCCAGCAGTTTACATCCCCATGGCTACACCTTC. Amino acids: CASSLHPHGYTF.

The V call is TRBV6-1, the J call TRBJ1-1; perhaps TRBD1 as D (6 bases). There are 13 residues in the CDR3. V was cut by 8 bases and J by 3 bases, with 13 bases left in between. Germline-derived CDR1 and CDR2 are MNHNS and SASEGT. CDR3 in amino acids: CASREGGYTEAFF. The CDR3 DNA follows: TGTGCCAGCCGAGAAGGGGGTTACACTGAAGCTTTCTTT.

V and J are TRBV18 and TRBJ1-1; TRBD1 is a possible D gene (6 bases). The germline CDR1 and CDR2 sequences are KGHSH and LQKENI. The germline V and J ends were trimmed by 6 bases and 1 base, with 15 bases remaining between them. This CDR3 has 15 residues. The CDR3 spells CASSPGTLPNTEAFF. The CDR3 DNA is TGTGCCAGCTCCCCCGGGACATTGCCGAACACTGAAGCTTTCTTT.

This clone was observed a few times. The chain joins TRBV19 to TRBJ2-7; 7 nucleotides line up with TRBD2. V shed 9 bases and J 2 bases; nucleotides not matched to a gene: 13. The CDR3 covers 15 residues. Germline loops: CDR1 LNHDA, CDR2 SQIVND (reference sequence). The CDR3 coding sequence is TGTGCCAGCGCCCGGGGAGGGACGTCTCCCTACGAGCAGTACTTC. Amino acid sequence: CASARGGTSPYEQYF.

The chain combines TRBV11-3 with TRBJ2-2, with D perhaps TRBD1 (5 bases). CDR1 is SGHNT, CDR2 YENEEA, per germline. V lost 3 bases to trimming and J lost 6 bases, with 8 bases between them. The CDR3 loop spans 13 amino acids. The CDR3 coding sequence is TGTGCCAGCAGCTTGGGGCAGGCCGGGGAGCTGTTTTTT. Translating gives CASSLGQAGELFF.

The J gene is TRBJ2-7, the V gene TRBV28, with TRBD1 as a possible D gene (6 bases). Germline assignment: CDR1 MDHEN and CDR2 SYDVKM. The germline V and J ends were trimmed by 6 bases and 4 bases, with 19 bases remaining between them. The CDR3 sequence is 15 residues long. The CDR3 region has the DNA TGTGCCAGCAGACCACTATTGGACAGTGGTTACGAGCAGTACTTC. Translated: CASRPLLDSGYEQYF.

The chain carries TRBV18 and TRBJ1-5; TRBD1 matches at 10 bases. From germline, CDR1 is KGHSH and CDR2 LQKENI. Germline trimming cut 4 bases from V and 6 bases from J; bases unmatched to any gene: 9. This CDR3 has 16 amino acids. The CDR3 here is CASSREAGQGSQPQHF. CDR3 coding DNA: TGTGCCAGCTCACGAGAGGCGGGACAGGGGAGTCAGCCCCAGCATTTT.

The CDR3 is CASSLEPGTSGGATQYF. The CDR3 nucleotides are TGTGCCAGCAGCTTAGAGCCCGGGACTAGCGGGGGGGCCACGCAGTATTTT. V gene TRBV11-1 combines with J gene TRBJ2-3; 16 bases are shared with TRBD2. The CDR3 sequence is 17 residues long. With V trimmed by 1 base and J by 9 bases, 7 bases remained unmatched. CDR1 SGHAT and CDR2 FQDESV come from the germline V gene (reference sequence).

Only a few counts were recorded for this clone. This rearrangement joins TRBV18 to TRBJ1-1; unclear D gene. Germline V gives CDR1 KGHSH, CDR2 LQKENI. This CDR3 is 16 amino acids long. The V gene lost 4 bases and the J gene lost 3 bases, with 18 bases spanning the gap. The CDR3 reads CASSLQGLLTDTEAFF. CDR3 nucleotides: TGTGCCAGCTCACTACAAGGTCTGCTTACCGACACTGAAGCTTTCTTT.

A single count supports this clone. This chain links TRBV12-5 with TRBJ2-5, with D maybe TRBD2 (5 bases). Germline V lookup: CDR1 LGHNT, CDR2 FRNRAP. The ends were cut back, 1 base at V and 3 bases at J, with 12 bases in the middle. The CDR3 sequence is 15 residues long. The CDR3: CASGLGSGAEETQYF. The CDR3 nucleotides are TGTGCTAGTGGTTTGGGCTCTGGAGCGGAAGAGACCCAGTACTTC.

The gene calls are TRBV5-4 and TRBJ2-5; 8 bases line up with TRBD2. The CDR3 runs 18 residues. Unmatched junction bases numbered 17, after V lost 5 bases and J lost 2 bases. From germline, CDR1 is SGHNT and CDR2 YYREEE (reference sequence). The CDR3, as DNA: TGTGCCAGCAGACCGTCGAGAAGCGGGAGCGTAGGGCAAGAGACCCAGTACTTC. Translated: CASRPSRSGSVGQETQYF.

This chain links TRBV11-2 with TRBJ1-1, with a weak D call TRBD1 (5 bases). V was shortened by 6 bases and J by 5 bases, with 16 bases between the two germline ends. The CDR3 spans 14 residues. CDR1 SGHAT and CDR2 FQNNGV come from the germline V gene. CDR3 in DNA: TGTGCCAGCAGTTGGGAGGGGATAGGTACTGAAGCTTTCTTT. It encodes CASSWEGIGTEAFF.

This CDR3 reads CASSLFRQTPEAFF. The CDR3 DNA follows: TGTGCCAGCAGTTTATTCAGGCAAACCCCTGAAGCTTTCTTT. This chain uses TRBV27 with TRBJ1-1; D is undetermined. V lost 1 base and J 6 bases, leaving 12 bases between the germline ends. CDR1 and CDR2 from the germline V gene are MNHEY and SMNVEV (reference sequence). The CDR3 covers 14 residues.

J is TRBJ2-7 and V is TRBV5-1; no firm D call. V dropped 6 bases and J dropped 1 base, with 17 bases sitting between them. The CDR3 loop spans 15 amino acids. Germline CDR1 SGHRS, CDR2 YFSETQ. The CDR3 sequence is CASTPGSLGSYEQYF. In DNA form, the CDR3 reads TGCGCCAGCACCCCCGGTTCGTTGGGTTCCTACGAGCAGTACTTC.

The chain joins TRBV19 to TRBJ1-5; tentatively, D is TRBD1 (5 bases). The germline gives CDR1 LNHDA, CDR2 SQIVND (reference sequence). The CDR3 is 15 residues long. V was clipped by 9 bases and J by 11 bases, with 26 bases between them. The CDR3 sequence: CASALGTDIKSAQHF. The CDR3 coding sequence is TGTGCCAGCGCCTTGGGGACCGATATTAAGTCGGCCCAGCATTTT.

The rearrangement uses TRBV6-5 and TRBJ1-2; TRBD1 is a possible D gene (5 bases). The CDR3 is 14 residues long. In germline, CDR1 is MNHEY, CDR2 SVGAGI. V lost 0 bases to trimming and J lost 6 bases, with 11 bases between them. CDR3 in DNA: TGTGCCAGCAGTTACTCGGCAGCAGGGCATGGCTACACCTTC. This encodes CASSYSAAGHGYTF.

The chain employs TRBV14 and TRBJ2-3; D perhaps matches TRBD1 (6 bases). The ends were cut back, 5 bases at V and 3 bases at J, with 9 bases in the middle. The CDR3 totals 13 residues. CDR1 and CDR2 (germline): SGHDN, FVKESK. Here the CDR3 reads CASSRQGTDTQYF. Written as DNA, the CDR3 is TGTGCCAGCAGCAGGCAGGGGACAGATACGCAGTATTTT. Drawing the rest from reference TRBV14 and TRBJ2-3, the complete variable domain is EAGVTQFPSHSVIEKGQTVTLRCDPISGHDNLYWYRRVMGKEIKFLLHFVKESKQDESGMPNNRFLAERTGGTYSTLKVQPAELEDSGVYFCASSRQGTDTQYFGPGTRLTVL.

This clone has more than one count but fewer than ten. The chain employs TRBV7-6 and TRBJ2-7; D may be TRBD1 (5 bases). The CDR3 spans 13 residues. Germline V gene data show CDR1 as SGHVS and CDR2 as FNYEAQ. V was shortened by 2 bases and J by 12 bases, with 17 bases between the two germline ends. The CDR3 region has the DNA TGTGCCAGCAGCTTAATGGACAAGTTTGATCTGTACTTC. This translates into CASSLMDKFDLYF.

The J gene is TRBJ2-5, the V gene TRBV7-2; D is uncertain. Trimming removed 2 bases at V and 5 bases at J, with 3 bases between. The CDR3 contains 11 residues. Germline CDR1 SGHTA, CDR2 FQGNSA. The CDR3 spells CASSLKETQYF. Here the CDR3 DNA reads TGTGCCAGCAGCTTAAAGGAGACCCAGTACTTC.